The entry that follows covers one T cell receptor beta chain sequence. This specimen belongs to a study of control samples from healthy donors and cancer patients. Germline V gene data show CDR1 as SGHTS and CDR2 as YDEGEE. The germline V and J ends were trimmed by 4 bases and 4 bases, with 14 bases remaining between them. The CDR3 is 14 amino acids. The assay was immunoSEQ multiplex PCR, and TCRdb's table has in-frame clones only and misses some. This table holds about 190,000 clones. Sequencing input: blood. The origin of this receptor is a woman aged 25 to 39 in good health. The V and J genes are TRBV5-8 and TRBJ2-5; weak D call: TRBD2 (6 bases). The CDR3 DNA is TGTGCCAGCAGCCCAAGGCGGGGTGTAGAGACCCAGTACTTC. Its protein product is CASSPRRGVETQYF.